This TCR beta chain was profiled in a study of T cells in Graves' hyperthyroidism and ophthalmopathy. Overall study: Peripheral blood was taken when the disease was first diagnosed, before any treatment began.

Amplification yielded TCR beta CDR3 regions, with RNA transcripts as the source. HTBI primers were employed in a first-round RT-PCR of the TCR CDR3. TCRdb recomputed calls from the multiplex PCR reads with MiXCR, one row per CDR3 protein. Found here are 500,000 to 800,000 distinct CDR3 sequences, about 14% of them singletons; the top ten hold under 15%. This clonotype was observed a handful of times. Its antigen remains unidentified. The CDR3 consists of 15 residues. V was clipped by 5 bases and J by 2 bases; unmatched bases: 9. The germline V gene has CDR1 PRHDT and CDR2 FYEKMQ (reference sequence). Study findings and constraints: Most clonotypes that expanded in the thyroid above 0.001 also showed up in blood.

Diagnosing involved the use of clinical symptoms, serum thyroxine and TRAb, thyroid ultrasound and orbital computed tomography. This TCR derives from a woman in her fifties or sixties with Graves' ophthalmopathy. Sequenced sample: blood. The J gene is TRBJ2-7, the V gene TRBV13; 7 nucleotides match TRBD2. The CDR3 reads CASSTRGSGAYEQYF. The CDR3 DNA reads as TGTGCCAGCAGCACCCGGGGGAGCGGGGCCTACGAGCAGTACTTC. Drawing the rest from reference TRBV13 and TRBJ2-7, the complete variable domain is AAGVIQSPRHLIKEKRETATLKCYPIPRHDTVYWYQQGPGQDPQFLISFYEKMQSDKGSIPDRFSAQQFSDYHSELNMSSLELGDSALYFCASSTRGSGAYEQYFGPGTRLTVT.